The rows below give T cell receptor beta chains drawn from one sample of a study of lymphopenia after photon versus proton radiotherapy. Here immunoSEQ multiplex PCR was the method, and the copy in TCRdb shows in-frame clones only, minus some. The table shows roughly 41,000 clones, with 70% to 90% occurring only once. Material: peripheral blood, obtained from a patient treated with photon-based radiotherapy. These receptors came from a man aged 50-59 years with gastric cancer. CDR3s include the opening cysteine and the closing phenylalanine or tryptophan. D genes are given only for firm matches. Clone size is not always given. Where it is, it says once, few, many or a class for expanded clones.

size	V	J	D	CDR3	DNA
NA	TRBV6-1	TRBJ1-4	NA	CASSEALQNEKLFF	TGTGCCAGCAGTGAAGCGCTCCAGAATGAAAAACTGTTTTTT
NA	TRBV2	TRBJ2-2	NA	CASTTSRNTGELFF	TGTGCCAGCACCACGAGCAGGAACACCGGGGAGCTGTTTTTT
NA	TRBV4-1	TRBJ1-5	NA	CASSQEPMQGLGAQHF	TGCGCCAGCAGCCAAGAGCCCATGCAGGGACTAGGGGCCCAGCATTTT
few	TRBV18	TRBJ1-2	TRBD1	CASSPLGQGNGYTF	TGTGCCAGCTCACCACTAGGACAGGGGAATGGCTACACCTTC
NA	TRBV5-1	TRBJ2-5	TRBD1	CASSGQGAPQETQYF	TGCGCCAGCAGCGGACAGGGGGCACCTCAAGAGACCCAGTACTTC
NA	TRBV7-2	TRBJ2-7	TRBD1	CASSPTGTGTYEQYF	TGTGCCAGCAGCCCCACCGGGACAGGGACCTACGAGCAGTACTTC
once	TRBV11-2	TRBJ2-3	TRBD1	CASSRRGQYTDTQYF	TGTGCCAGCAGCCGCCGGGGACAGTACACAGATACGCAGTATTTT
NA	TRBV4-1	TRBJ2-1	TRBD2	CASSLTTSGSAYEQFF	TGCGCCAGCAGTCTGACAACTAGCGGGAGTGCCTATGAGCAGTTCTTC
NA	TRBV19	TRBJ2-1	NA	CASSTQRNEQFF	TGTGCCAGTAGTACTCAAAGGAATGAGCAGTTCTTC
NA	TRBV9	TRBJ2-6	NA	CASSATPKSSSGANVLTF	TGTGCCAGCAGCGCCACCCCCAAATCATCCTCTGGGGCCAACGTCCTGACTTTC
NA	TRBV5-1	TRBJ2-7	NA	CASSLALASYEQYF	TGCGCCAGCAGCTTAGCTCTCGCGTCCTACGAGCAGTACTTC
few	TRBV7-8	TRBJ1-3	TRBD1	CASSQLPGTGGGNTIYF	TGTGCCAGCAGCCAACTCCCCGGGACAGGGGGTGGAAACACCATATATTTT
NA	TRBV6-1	TRBJ1-5	NA	CASIPEGYSNQPQHF	TGTGCCAGCATCCCCGAGGGTTATAGCAATCAGCCCCAGCATTTT
NA	TRBV5-6	TRBJ1-1	NA	CASTLGWNKNTEAFF	TGTGCCAGCACCTTGGGATGGAATAAGAACACTGAAGCTTTCTTT
NA	TRBV7-2	TRBJ2-3	TRBD2	CASSLAGTSLPDTQYF	TGTGCCAGCAGCTTAGCGGGGACTAGTTTGCCAGATACGCAGTATTTT
NA	TRBV5-1	TRBJ2-3	NA	CASSLVGGQTDTDTQYF	TGCGCCAGCAGCTTGGTGGGGGGTCAAACTGACACAGATACGCAGTATTTT